This T cell receptor (beta chain) was retrieved from a study of control samples from healthy donors and cancer patients (dated by TCRdb to the early 2020s). Receptor libraries were prepared by the immunoSEQ multiplex PCR assay. Entries here come from immuneACCESS through TCRdb and include only in-frame sequences with V and J called. Some clones fail to appear in such tables; in the studies checked, an unresolved V gene covers under half of the shortfall, and the cause of the remainder is unknown. The sample contains 350,000 to 450,000 clones, over 75% of them found a single time. The top ten hold 5.5% to 8% of the sample. Per the germline V gene, SGHRS is the CDR1 and YFSETQ is the CDR2. Trimming takes 0 bases from V and 3 bases from J, and the germline ends sit 13 bases apart. The CDR3 measures 15 amino acids from cysteine to phenylalanine. Of all the DNA, just the CDR3 is kept, 45 bases in frame from base 1.

Points on this clone: Its specific antigen is unknown. The input lacks base qualities; no much larger clone sits a single base away.

The sample comprised PBMCs. The rearranged segments are TRBV5-1 and TRBJ2-7; TRBD2 is possibly the D segment (5 matching bases). This clonotype originated in a man in his forties with head and neck cancer. The CDR3 region has the sequence CASSLDLARNYEQYF. The bases are TGCGCCAGCAGCTTGGATCTAGCCCGGAACTACGAGCAGTACTTC.